This paragraph reports one TCR beta chain. Its antigen is undetermined. These data are taken from a study of neoadjuvant nivolumab and ipilimumab in lung cancer. Whole-study results and caveats: Only two of four nivolumab-treated tumors gained richness and clonality by surgery. TCR receptors were sequenced in few samples. TCR richness and clonality were higher in tumors than adjacent uninvolved lung. Blood richness before therapy tracked richness in tumors resected after neoadjuvant therapy.

The assay was immunoSEQ multiplex PCR, and TCRdb's table has in-frame clones only and misses some. The data hold approximately 20,000 clones, with around 86% observed a single time. Trimming at V came to 4 bases and at J to 3 bases, leaving 9 bases not matched to a gene. This CDR3 is 16 amino acids long. Germline V gene sequence: CDR1 KGHSH, CDR2 LQKENI. Sequencing used peripheral blood, obtained before neoadjuvant nivolumab, alone or with ipilimumab. The rearrangement links TRBV18 to TRBJ1-5, with 7 bases matching TRBD1. This TCR was recovered from an adult with non-small cell lung cancer. As DNA, the CDR3 is TGTGCCAGCTCACTTGGAGGACAGGAGATCAATCAGCCCCAGCATTTT. This gives the protein CASSLGGQEINQPQHF.